This record looks at one TCR beta chain sequence and its context. Its cognate antigen is unknown. This specimen belongs to a study of vaccination effects on CD4 cells after COVID-19. Sequencing in the ViraFEST assay came after antigen-specific CD4+ T cells had been expanded with viral peptide pools, which were used to stimulate PBMC. Around day 10 of culture, CD4+ T cells were separated out. The person was diagnosed with PCR-confirmed SARS-CoV-2 infection between March and December 2020. Some 1.9 million PBMC per well were cultured with 8.5 to 10 IU/ml IL-2 and roughly 9.9 ug/ml peptides. Using immunoSEQ multiplex PCR, the repertoire was profiled, and TCRdb retains in-frame clones only, with some absent. The profile covers approximately 24,000 clones, with 70% to 80% appearing a single time and roughly 15% taken by the ten largest. Per the germline V gene, CDR1 is GTSNPN and CDR2 is SVGIG (reference sequence). Trimming removed 2 bases from V and 0 bases from J, with 10 bases in between. This CDR3 comprises 14 residues.

Source: CD4+ T cells from PBMCs cultured with SARS-CoV-2 spike peptides, taken before COVID-19 vaccination. The chain is built from TRBV30 and TRBJ2-5; D perhaps matches TRBD1 (6 bases). The sequence was obtained from a human donor who had a prior SARS-CoV-2 infection. The DNA of the CDR3 is TGTGCCTGGAGTCCAGGACAGTACCAAGAGACCCAGTACTTC. Translation: CAWSPGQYQETQYF.